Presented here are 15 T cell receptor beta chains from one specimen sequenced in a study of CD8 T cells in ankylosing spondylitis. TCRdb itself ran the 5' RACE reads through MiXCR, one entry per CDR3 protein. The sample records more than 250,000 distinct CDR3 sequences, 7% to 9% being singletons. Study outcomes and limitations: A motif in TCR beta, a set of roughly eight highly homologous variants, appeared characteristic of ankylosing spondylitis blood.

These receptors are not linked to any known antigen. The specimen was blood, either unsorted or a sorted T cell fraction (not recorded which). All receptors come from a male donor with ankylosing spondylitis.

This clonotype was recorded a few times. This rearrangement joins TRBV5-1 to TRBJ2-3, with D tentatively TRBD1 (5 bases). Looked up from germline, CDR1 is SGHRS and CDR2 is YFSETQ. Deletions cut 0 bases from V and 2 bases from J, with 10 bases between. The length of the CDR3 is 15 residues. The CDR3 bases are TGCGCCAGCAGCTTGGAGGGGCCCCCCACAGATACGCAGTATTTT. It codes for CASSLEGPPTDTQYF.

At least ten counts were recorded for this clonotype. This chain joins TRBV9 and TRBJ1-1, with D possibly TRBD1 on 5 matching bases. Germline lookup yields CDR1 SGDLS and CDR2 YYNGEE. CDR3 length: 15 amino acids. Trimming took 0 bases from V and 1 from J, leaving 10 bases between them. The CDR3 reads CASSVVGEANTEAFF. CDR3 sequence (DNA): TGTGCCAGCAGCGTAGTAGGGGAAGCGAACACTGAAGCTTTCTTT.

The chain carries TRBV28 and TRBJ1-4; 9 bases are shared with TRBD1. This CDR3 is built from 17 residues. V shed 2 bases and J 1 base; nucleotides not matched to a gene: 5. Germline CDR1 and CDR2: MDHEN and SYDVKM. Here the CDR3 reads CASSLPGTGRTNEKLFF. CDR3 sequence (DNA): TGTGCCAGCAGTTTACCCGGGACAGGGCGAACTAATGAAAAACTGTTTTTT.

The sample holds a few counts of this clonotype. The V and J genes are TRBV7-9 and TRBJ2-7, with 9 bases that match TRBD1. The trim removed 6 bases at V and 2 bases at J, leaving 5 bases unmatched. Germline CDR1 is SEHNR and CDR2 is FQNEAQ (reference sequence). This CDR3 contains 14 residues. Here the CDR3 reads CASRTGQGAYEQYF. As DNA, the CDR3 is TGTGCCAGCAGGACGGGACAGGGAGCCTACGAGCAGTACTTC.

The CDR3 DNA reads TGCAGTGCTCCAGGGGATCGCTCCTACGAGCAGTACTTC. Protein: CSAPGDRSYEQYF. The J gene is TRBJ2-7, the V gene TRBV20-1; D possibly corresponds to TRBD1 (6 bases). CDR1 is DFQATT, CDR2 SNEGSKA, per germline (reference sequence). This CDR3 is 13 amino acids long. The V gene lost 5 bases and the J gene lost 0 bases, with 11 bases spanning the gap.

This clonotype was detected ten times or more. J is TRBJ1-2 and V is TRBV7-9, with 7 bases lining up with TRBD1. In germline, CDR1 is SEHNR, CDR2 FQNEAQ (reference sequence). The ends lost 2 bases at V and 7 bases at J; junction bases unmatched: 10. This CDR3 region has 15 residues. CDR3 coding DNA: TGTGCCAGCAGCTTAAGTAACGCGCCAGGGGGTGGCTACACCTTC. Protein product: CASSLSNAPGGGYTF.

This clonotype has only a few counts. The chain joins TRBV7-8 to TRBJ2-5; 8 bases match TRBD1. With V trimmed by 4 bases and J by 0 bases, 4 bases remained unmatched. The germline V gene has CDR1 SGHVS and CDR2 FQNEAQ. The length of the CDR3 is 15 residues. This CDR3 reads CASSSRQGYQETQYF. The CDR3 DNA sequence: TGTGCCAGCAGCTCGCGACAGGGGTACCAAGAGACCCAGTACTTC.

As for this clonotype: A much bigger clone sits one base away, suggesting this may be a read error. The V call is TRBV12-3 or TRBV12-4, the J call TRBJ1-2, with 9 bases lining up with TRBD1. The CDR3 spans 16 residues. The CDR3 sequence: CASSLGRDRVNFGYTF. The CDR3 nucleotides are TGTGCCAGCAGTCTAGGACGGGACAGGGTGAACTTTGGCTACACCTTC.

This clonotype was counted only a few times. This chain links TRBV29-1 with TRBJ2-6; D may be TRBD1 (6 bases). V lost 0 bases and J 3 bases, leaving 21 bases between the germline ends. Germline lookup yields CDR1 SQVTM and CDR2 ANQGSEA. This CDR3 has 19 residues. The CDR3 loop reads CSVEELTGPNRRGANVLTF. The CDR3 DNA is TGCAGCGTTGAAGAGTTGACAGGCCCAAACAGGCGTGGGGCCAACGTCCTGACTTTC.

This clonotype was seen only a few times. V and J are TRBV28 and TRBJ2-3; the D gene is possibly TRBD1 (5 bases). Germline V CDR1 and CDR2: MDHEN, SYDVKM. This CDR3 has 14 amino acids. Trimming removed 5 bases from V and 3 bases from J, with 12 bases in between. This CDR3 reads CASSPLGRTDTQYF. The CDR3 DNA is TGTGCCAGCAGTCCCCTGGGGCGTACAGATACGCAGTATTTT.

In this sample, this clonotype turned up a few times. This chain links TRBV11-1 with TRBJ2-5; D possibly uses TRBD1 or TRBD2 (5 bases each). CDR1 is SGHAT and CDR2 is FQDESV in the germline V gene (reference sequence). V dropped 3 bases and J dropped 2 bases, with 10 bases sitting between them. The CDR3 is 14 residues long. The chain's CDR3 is CASSFRDQQETQYF. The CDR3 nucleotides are TGTGCCAGCAGCTTCCGGGACCAGCAAGAGACCCAGTACTTC. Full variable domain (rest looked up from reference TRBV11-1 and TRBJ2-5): EAEVAQSPRYKITEKSQAVAFWCDPISGHATLYWYRQILGQGPELLVQFQDESVVDDSQLPKDRFSAERLKGVDSTLKIQPAELGDSAMYLCASSFRDQQETQYFGPGTRLLVL.

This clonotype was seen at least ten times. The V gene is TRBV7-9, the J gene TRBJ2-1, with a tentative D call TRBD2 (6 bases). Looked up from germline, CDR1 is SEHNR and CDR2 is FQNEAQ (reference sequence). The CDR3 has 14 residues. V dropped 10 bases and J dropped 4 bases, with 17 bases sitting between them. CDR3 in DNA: TGTGCCACCCGCCGGGCTAGCGCTTACAATGAGCAGTTCTTC. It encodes CATRRASAYNEQFF.

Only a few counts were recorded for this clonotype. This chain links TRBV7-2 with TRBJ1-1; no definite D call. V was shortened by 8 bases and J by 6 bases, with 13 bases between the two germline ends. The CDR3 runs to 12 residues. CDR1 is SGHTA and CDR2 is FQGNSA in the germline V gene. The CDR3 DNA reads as TGTGCCAGCGGAGGGTCCCCCGCTGAAGCTTTCTTT. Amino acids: CASGGSPAEAFF.

Here the CDR3 DNA reads TGCAGTGCTAGAGATGCGAGGGGCATGAACACTGAAGCTTTCTTT. This translates into CSARDARGMNTEAFF. V is TRBV20-1 and J is TRBJ1-1; weak D call: TRBD1 (5 bases). CDR3 length: 15 amino acids. Germline V gene sequence: CDR1 DFQATT, CDR2 SNEGSKA (reference sequence). Trimming took off 0 bases at V and 0 bases at J, with 11 bases between the two ends.

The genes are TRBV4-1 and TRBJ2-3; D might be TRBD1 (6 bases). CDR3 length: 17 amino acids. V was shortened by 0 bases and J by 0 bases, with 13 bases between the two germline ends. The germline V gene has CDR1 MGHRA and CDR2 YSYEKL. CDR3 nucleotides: TGCGCCAGCAGCCAAGATCATCCGGGGACAAGCACAGATACGCAGTATTTT. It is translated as CASSQDHPGTSTDTQYF.